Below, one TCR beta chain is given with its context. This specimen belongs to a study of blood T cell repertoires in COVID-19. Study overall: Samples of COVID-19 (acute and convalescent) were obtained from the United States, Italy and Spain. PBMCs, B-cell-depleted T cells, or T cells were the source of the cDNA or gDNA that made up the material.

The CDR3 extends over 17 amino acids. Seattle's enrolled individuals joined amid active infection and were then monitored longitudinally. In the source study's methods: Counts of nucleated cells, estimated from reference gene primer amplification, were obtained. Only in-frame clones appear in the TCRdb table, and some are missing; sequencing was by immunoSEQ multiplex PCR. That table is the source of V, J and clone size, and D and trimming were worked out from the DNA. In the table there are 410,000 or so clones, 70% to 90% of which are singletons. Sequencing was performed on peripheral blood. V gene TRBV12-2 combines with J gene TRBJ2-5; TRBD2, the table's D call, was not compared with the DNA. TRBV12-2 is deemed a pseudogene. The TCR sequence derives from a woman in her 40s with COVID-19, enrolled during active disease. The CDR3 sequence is CASPSPGTSGAEETQYF. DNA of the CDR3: TGTGCAAGTCCCTCTCCCGGGACTAGCGGGGCCGAAGAGACCCAGTACTTC.